The 21 T cell receptor beta chains listed next were all sequenced from one sample in a study of T cell responses to AZD1222 COVID-19 vaccine (dated by TCRdb to the early 2020s). Libraries were prepared through the immunoSEQ multiplex PCR assay. In TCRdb, the immuneACCESS table is reduced to in-frame sequences with V and J assigned. These tables do not hold every clone; where another copy was compared, an unresolved V gene accounts for under half, and the others remain unexplained. This sample is represented by 150,000 to 200,000 clones; about nine tenths of them were singletons. In total, the top ten clones hold 5% to 6.5% of the sample. The time point label on this specimen signifies: about 28 days (+/-7) after the second vaccine dose. Sequenced material: peripheral blood, taken 28 days after the second AZD1222 dose. The source is an adult who received the AZD1222 COVID-19 vaccine.

This clone appeared a single time. The V and J genes are TRBV6-5 and TRBJ1-6; 7 bases fit TRBD1. CDR1 is MNHEY and CDR2 is SVGAGI in the germline V gene. V was pared by 5 bases and J by 5 bases, with 3 bases of the junction left unmatched. The CDR3 is 14 amino acids. CDR3 nucleotide sequence: TGTGCCAGCAGTAATGGACAGGATAATTCACCCCTCCACTTT. Translation: CASSNGQDNSPLHF.

In this sample, this clone turned up once. The chain has TRBV30 and TRBJ1-3, with D hard to call. CDR3 size: 11 residues. Germline V CDR1 and CDR2: GTSNPN, SVGIG (reference sequence). The V end lost 5 bases, the J end lost 4 bases, and 6 bases lay between the germline ends. The CDR3 protein is CAWGLGNTIYF. CDR3 DNA sequence: TGTGCCTGGGGGCTAGGAAACACCATATATTTT.

The V gene is TRBV12-3 or TRBV12-4, the J gene TRBJ2-5; D unresolved. This CDR3 spans 13 amino acids. The germline V and J ends were trimmed by 0 bases and 9 bases, with 11 bases remaining between them. CDR3 residues: CASSLALRLAQYF. The CDR3 DNA sequence: TGTGCCAGCAGTTTAGCGCTCAGACTGGCCCAGTACTTC.

The chain has TRBV9 and TRBJ2-6, with TRBD1 identical over 10 bases. V lost 2 bases and J lost 3; bases outside the gene matches: 8. The CDR3 is 18 residues long. CDR1 and CDR2 from the germline V gene are SGDLS and YYNGEE. CDR3 sequence: CASSVPGQGLGGANVLTF. The CDR3 DNA follows: TGTGCCAGCAGCGTCCCGGGACAGGGGTTAGGTGGGGCCAACGTCCTGACTTTC.

The rearrangement uses TRBV6-6 and TRBJ1-2; 7 positions match TRBD1. CDR3 size: 13 residues. Per germline, CDR1 MNHNY and CDR2 SVGAGI (reference sequence). Unmatched junction bases numbered 5, after V lost 6 bases and J lost 4 bases. The CDR3 nucleotides read TGTGCCAGCAGCACTAGACAGGGCTATGGCTACACCTTC. It encodes CASSTRQGYGYTF.

This clone turned up a few times. The J gene is TRBJ2-7, the V gene TRBV7-9, with 8 bases aligning to TRBD1. The V gene end was trimmed by 5 bases and the J gene end by 1 base; junction bases not matched to a gene: 4. CDR1 is SEHNR and CDR2 is FQNEAQ in the germline V gene (reference sequence). The CDR3 totals 14 residues. In DNA, the CDR3 is TGTGCCAGCAGCGTACGACAGGGGTCCTACGAGCAGTACTTC. This sequence encodes CASSVRQGSYEQYF.

This chain connects TRBV6-1 to TRBJ1-2; D not certain. V lost 6 bases, J lost 1 base, and 12 bases lay in between. In germline, CDR1 is MNHNS, CDR2 SASEGT. This CDR3 spans 14 amino acids. DNA of the CDR3: TGTGCCAGCAGCGACCCTCAGAGTAACTATGGCTACACCTTC. Its protein is CASSDPQSNYGYTF.

The DNA of the CDR3 is TGCGCCAGCAGCGCGCTGCTGATTTCTAGCACAGATACGCAGTATTTT. Its protein is CASSALLISSTDTQYF. The V gene is TRBV5-1, the J gene TRBJ2-3, with D uncertain. Germline assignment: CDR1 SGHRS and CDR2 YFSETQ. V was clipped by 4 bases and J by 0 bases, with 15 bases between them. The CDR3 has 16 amino acids.

V is TRBV7-2 and J is TRBJ2-6, with D perhaps TRBD2 (7 bases). The V end lost 3 bases, the J end lost 4 bases, and 10 bases lay between the germline ends. CDR3 size: 15 residues. The germline CDR1 and CDR2 sequences are SGHTA and FQGNSA. The chain's CDR3 is CASSFGGQGANVLTF. CDR3 DNA: TGTGCCAGCAGCTTCGGGGGGCAGGGGGCCAACGTCCTGACTTTC.

This chain connects TRBV7-3 to TRBJ1-1; a weak D match, TRBD1 (6 bases). V lost 2 bases, J lost 10 bases, and 14 bases lay in between. The V gene's germline CDR1 is SGHTA and CDR2 FQGTGA. The CDR3 length is 13 residues. CDR3 residues: CASSLHGQSAAFF. The CDR3 nucleotides are TGTGCCAGCAGCTTACACGGACAGTCGGCAGCTTTCTTT.

The CDR3 loop reads CASNRVSSYEQYF. The CDR3 DNA reads as TGTGCCAGCAACAGGGTTAGCTCCTACGAGCAGTACTTC. The chain joins TRBV28 to TRBJ2-7, with D perhaps matching TRBD1 (6 bases). Per germline, CDR1 MDHEN and CDR2 SYDVKM. Trimming cost V 7 bases and J 0 bases, with 10 bases left between them. The CDR3 loop spans 13 amino acids.

The chain couples TRBV28 to TRBJ2-5; maybe TRBD2 (6 bases). V gave up 5 bases and J gave up 0 bases, with 28 bases separating them. CDR1 is MDHEN, CDR2 SYDVKM, per germline. CDR3 size: 20 residues. Written as DNA, the CDR3 is TGTGCCAGCAGTACAATCCGGGTGTGGGGGGTAAAACAGTACCAAGAGACCCAGTACTTC. Translation gives CASSTIRVWGVKQYQETQYF.

This clone showed up just a few times. This chain links TRBV30 with TRBJ1-1; D possibly corresponds to TRBD1 (6 bases). With 1 base removed from V and 11 bases from J, the gap between germline ends came to 17 bases. This CDR3 contains 13 residues. The germline V gene encodes CDR1 GTSNPN and CDR2 SVGIG (reference sequence). The CDR3 loop reads CAWSGPGALVAFF. CDR3 nucleotides: TGTGCCTGGAGTGGGCCAGGGGCCCTAGTTGCTTTCTTT.

This clone was observed a handful of times. This chain connects TRBV18 to TRBJ1-5, with 8 bases matching TRBD1. The CDR3 contains 17 residues. V lost 3 bases to trimming and J lost 0 bases; unmatched junction nucleotides: 7. Looked up from germline, CDR1 is KGHSH and CDR2 is LQKENI. CDR3 sequence: CASSPLGQGDSNQPQHF. In DNA form, the CDR3 reads TGTGCCAGCTCACCCCTCGGACAGGGAGATAGCAATCAGCCCCAGCATTTT.

V gene TRBV5-1 combines with J gene TRBJ1-1; 8 bases line up with TRBD1. Germline CDR1 is SGHRS and CDR2 is YFSETQ. Trimming at V came to 3 bases and at J to 4 bases, leaving 5 bases not matched to a gene. The CDR3 is made up of 14 amino acids. The CDR3 DNA reads TGCGCCAGCAGCTCAACCACAGGGGGCACTGAAGCTTTCTTT. Translated, it gives CASSSTTGGTEAFF. Looking up the rest from reference TRBV5-1 and TRBJ1-1 gives the full variable domain: KAGVTQTPRYLIKTRGQQVTLSCSPISGHRSVSWYQQTPGQGLQFLFEYFSETQRNKGNFPGRFSGRQFSNSRSEMNVSTLELGDSALYLCASSSTTGGTEAFFGQGTRLTVV.

The rearrangement links TRBV3-1 (or the pseudogene TRBV3-2) to TRBJ2-1, with unresolved D. Trimming took 0 bases from V and 9 from J, leaving 6 bases between them. The length of the CDR3 is 12 residues. In germline, CDR1 is LGHDT, CDR2 YNNKEL (reference sequence). DNA for the CDR3: TGTGCCAGCAGCCAAGATCGTTTTGAGCAGTTCTTC. The encoded protein is CASSQDRFEQFF.

This rearrangement joins TRBV5-1 to TRBJ1-2; no clear D. Trimming removed 1 base from V and 2 bases from J, with 6 bases in between. The CDR3 covers 13 residues. Germline V gene data show CDR1 as SGHRS and CDR2 as YFSETQ. CDR3 nucleotide sequence: TGCGCCAGCAGCTTGCAAGGGAACTATGGCTACACCTTC. This sequence encodes CASSLQGNYGYTF. The whole variable domain, remainder taken from reference TRBV5-1 and TRBJ1-2, is KAGVTQTPRYLIKTRGQQVTLSCSPISGHRSVSWYQQTPGQGLQFLFEYFSETQRNKGNFPGRFSGRQFSNSRSEMNVSTLELGDSALYLCASSLQGNYGYTFGSGTRLTVV.

This rearrangement joins TRBV10-3 to TRBJ1-5; D might be TRBD1 (6 bases). Trimming left V 10 bases short and J 3 bases short, with 10 bases between. The CDR3 consists of 12 residues. Germline V gene data show CDR1 as ENHRY and CDR2 as SYGVKD. The CDR3 reads CATQGTNQPQHF. The CDR3 DNA reads as TGTGCCACACAGGGTACCAATCAGCCCCAGCATTTT.

This chain links TRBV11-2 with TRBJ1-3; D gene ambiguous. V was cut by 1 base and J by 2 bases, with 9 bases left in between. Per the germline V gene, CDR1 is SGHAT and CDR2 is FQNNGV. The CDR3 loop spans 15 amino acids. The CDR3 nucleotides read TGTGCCAGCAGCTTAGGAGTAGGACCTGGAAACACCATATATTTT. Translating it yields CASSLGVGPGNTIYF.

The chain recombines TRBV7-9 with TRBJ1-3; D not resolved. Trimming stripped 7 bases from V and 0 bases from J, with 7 bases between. The CDR3 has 13 residues. The germline V gene encodes CDR1 SEHNR and CDR2 FQNEAQ (reference sequence). The CDR3 region has the DNA TGTGCCAGCATTCCCAGCTCTGGAAACACCATATATTTT. It specifies CASIPSSGNTIYF.

The sample holds one count of this clone. The J gene is TRBJ1-3, the V gene TRBV6-1; TRBD1 agrees at 9 bases. The V gene's germline CDR1 is MNHNS and CDR2 SASEGT. This CDR3 spans 18 amino acids. The junction had 10 bases not matched to a gene; V was cut back by 0 bases and J by 4 bases. This chain's CDR3 is CASSEAESNRGQGNTIYF. The CDR3 DNA is TGTGCCAGCAGTGAAGCGGAGTCGAACAGGGGGCAAGGAAACACCATATATTTT.